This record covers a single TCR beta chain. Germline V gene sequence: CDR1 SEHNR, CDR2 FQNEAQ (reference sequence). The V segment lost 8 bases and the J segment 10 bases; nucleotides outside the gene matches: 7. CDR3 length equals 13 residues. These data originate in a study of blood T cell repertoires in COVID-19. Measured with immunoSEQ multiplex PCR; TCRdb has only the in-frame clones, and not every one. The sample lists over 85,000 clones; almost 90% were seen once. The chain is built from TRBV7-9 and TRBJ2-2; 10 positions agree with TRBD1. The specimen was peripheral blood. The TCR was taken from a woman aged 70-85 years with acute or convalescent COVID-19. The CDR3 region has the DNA TGTGCCAGCGGGACAGGGGCCCGGGTGGAGCTGTTTTTT. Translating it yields CASGTGARVELFF.